Sequencing of this T cell receptor (beta chain) was carried out in a study of metastatic and nonmetastatic thyroid tumors. Overall study context: Comparative analysis of repertoires was undertaken across blood and tumor or nodule tissue obtained from malignant and benign thyroid patients.

Study observations and caveats: Within blood and tumor, benign nodules reportedly had significantly lower TCR beta diversity than malignant thyroid tumors did.

Each patient went into thyroid surgery without having received any treatment. This clone was recorded many times. The antigen remains unidentified. The CDR3 extends over 20 amino acids. Looked up from germline, CDR1 is LNHNV and CDR2 is YYDKDF (reference sequence). Trimming left V 5 bases short and J 0 bases short, with 23 bases between. TCRdb ran MiXCR on the PCR reads. The sample lists tens of thousands of clones; 20% to 25% were seen once. The gene calls are TRBV15 and TRBJ2-6, with a weak D call TRBD1 (6 bases). Sequencing used tumor tissue. The sequence was obtained from a female donor with papillary thyroid cancer or a benign thyroid nodule (not recorded which). Some clones in this sample may be carry-over from other donors' samples. The CDR3 sequence is CATSGDKADSQFSGANVLTF. Here the CDR3 DNA reads TGTGCCACCAGCGGGGATAAAGCGGACAGCCAATTCTCTGGGGCCAACGTCCTGACTTTC.